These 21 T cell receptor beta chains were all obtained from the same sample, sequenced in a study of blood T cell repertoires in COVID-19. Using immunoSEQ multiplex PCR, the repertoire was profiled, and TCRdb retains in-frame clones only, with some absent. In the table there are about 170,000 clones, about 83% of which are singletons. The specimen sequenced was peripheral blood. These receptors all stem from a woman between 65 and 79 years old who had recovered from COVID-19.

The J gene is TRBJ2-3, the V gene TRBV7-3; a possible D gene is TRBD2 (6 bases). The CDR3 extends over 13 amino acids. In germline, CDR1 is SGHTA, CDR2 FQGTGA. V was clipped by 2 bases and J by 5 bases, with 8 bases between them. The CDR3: CASSLVGGDTQYF. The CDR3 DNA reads TGTGCCAGCAGCTTAGTCGGGGGAGATACGCAGTATTTT. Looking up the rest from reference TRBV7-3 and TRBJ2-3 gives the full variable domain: GAGVSQTPSNKVTEKGKYVELRCDPISGHTALYWYRQSLGQGPEFLIYFQGTGAADDSGLPNDRFFAVRPEGSVSTLKIQRTERGDSAVYLCASSLVGGDTQYFGPGTRLTVL.

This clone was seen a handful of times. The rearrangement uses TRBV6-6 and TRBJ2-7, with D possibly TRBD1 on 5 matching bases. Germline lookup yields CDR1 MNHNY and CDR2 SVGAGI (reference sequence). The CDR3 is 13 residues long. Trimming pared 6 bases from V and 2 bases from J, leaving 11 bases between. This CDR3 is CASRSAQAYEQYF. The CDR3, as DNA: TGTGCCAGCAGGTCGGCACAGGCCTACGAGCAGTACTTC.

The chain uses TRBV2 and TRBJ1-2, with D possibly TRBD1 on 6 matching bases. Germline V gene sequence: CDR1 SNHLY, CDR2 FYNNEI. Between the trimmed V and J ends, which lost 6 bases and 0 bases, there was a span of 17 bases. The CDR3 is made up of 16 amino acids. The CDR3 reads CASRERTAFSNYGYTF. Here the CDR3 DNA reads TGTGCCAGCAGGGAAAGGACAGCCTTCTCTAACTATGGCTACACCTTC.

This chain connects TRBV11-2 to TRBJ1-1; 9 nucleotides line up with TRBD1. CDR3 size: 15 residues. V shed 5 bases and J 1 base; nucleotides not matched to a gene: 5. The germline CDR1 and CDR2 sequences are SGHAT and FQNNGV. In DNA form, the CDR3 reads TGTGCCAGCAGCCTCGGGACAGGGCAGAACACTGAAGCTTTCTTT. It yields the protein CASSLGTGQNTEAFF.

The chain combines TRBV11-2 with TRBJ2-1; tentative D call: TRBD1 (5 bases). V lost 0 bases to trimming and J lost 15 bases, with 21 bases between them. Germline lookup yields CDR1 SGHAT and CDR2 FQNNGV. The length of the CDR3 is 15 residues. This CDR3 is CASSLDGAQGRGRFF. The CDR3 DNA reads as TGTGCCAGCAGCTTAGATGGCGCCCAGGGAAGAGGTAGGTTCTTC.

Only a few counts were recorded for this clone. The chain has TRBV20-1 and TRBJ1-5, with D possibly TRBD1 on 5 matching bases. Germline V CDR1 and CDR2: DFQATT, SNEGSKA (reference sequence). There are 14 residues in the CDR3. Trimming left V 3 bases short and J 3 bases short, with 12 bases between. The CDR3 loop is CSASWAGPNQPQHF. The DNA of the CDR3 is TGCAGTGCTAGTTGGGCAGGGCCCAATCAGCCCCAGCATTTT.

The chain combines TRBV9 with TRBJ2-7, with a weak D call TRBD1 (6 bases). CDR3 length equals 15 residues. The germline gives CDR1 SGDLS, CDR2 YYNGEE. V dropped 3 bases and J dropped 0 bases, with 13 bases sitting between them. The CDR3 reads CASSAQDSASYEQYF. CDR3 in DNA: TGTGCCAGCAGCGCCCAGGACAGCGCCTCCTACGAGCAGTACTTC. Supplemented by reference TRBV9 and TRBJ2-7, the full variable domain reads DSGVTQTPKHLITATGQRVTLRCSPRSGDLSVYWYQQSLDQGLQFLIQYYNGEERAKGNILERFSAQQFPDLHSELNLSSLELGDSALYFCASSAQDSASYEQYFGPGTRLTVT.

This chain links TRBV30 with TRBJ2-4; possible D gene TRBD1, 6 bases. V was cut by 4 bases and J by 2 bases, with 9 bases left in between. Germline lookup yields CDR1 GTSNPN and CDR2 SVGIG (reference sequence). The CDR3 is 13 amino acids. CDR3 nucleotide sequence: TGTGCCTGGACTACAGGGCCCAAAAACATTCAGTACTTC. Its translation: CAWTTGPKNIQYF.

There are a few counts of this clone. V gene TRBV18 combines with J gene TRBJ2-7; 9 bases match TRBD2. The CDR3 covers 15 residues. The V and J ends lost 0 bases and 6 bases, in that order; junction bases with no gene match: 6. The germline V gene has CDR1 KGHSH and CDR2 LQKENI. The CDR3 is CASSPPPSGTLEQYF. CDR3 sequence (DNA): TGTGCCAGCTCACCACCGCCTAGCGGGACTCTCGAGCAGTACTTC.

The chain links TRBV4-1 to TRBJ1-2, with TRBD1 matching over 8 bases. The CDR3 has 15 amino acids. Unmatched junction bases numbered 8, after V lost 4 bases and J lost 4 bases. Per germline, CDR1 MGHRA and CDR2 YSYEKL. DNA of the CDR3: TGCGCCAGCAGCCCCGGACAGGGATCTCCCTATGGCTACACCTTC. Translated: CASSPGQGSPYGYTF.

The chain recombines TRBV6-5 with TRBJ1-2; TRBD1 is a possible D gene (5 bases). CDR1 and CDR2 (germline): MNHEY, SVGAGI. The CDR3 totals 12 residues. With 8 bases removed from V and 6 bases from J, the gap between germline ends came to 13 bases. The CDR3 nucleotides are TGTGCCAGCGCCCCCTCGGGGGATGGCTACACCTTC. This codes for CASAPSGDGYTF.

Here the CDR3 reads CASSNAGLAAPGWGGANVLTF. The CDR3 DNA is TGCGCCAGCAGCAACGCTGGACTAGCGGCCCCCGGGTGGGGTGGGGCCAACGTCCTGACTTTC. This rearrangement joins TRBV5-1 to TRBJ2-6, with 10 positions matching TRBD2. The CDR3 contains 21 residues. CDR1 and CDR2 (germline): SGHRS, YFSETQ. The junction had 19 bases not matched to a gene; V was cut back by 4 bases and J by 3 bases.

CDR3 coding DNA: TGTGCCATCAGTGCGACACAGGGGGATGAGCAGTTCTTC. The encoded protein is CAISATQGDEQFF. V and J are TRBV10-3 and TRBJ2-1; 8 bases agree with TRBD1. CDR1 ENHRY and CDR2 SYGVKD come from the germline V gene. With V trimmed by 4 bases and J by 8 bases, 4 bases remained unmatched. The CDR3 runs to 13 residues.

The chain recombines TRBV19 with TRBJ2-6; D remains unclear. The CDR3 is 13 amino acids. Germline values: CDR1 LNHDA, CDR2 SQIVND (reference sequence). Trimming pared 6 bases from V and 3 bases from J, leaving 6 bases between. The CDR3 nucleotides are TGTGCCAGTAGGCTCGGTGGGGCCAACGTCCTGACTTTC. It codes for CASRLGGANVLTF.

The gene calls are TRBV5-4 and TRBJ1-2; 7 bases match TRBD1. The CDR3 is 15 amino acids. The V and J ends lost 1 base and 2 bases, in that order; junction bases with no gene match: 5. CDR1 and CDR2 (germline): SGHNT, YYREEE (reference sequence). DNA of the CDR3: TGTGCCAGCAGCTTGCAGGGGGGATACAACTATGGCTACACCTTC. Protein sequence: CASSLQGGYNYGYTF.

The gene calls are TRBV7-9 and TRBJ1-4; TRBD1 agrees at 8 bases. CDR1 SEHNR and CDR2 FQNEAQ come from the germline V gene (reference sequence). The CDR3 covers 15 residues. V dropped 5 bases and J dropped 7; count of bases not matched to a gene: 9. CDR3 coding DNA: TGTGCCAGCAGCGACGACAGGGGTCGGGGTGAAAAACTGTTTTTT. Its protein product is CASSDDRGRGEKLFF.

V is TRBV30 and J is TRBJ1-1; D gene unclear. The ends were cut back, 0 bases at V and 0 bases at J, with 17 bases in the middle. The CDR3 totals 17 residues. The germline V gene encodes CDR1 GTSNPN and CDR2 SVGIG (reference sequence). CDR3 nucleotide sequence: TGTGCCTGGAGTGTACTGCGGGGAGGGTTAATGAACACTGAAGCTTTCTTT. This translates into CAWSVLRGGLMNTEAFF.

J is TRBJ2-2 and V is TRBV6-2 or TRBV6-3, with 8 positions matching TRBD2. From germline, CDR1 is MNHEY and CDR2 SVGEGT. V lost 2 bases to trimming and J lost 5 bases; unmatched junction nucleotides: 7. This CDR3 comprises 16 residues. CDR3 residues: CASSYGLAGGTGELFF. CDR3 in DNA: TGTGCCAGCAGTTACGGGCTAGCGGGCGGTACCGGGGAGCTGTTTTTT.

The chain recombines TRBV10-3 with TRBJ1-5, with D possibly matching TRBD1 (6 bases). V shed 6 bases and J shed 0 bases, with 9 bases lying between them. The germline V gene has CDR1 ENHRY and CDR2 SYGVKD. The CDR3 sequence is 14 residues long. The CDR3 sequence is CAISADSSNQPQHF. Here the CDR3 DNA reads TGTGCCATCAGCGCGGACAGTAGCAATCAGCCCCAGCATTTT.

The CDR3 DNA follows: TGTGCCAGCAGCTCGCGCCCCGGGTCCTACGAGCAGTACTTC. This translates into CASSSRPGSYEQYF. The V call is TRBV5-6, the J call TRBJ2-7; no clear D. With 3 bases removed from V and 1 base from J, the gap between germline ends came to 11 bases. The CDR3 is 14 residues long. Germline V gene data show CDR1 as SGHDT and CDR2 as YYEEEE.

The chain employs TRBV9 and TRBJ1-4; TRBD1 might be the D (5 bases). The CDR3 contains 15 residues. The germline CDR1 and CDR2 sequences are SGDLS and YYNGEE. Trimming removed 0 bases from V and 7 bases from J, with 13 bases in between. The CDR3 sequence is CASSVAVGTGEKLFF. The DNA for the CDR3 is TGTGCCAGCAGCGTAGCTGTTGGAACAGGTGAAAAACTGTTTTTT.